The 19 T cell receptor beta chains in this list originate from one sample, sequenced in a study of shared clonotypes between healthy human individuals. The protocol was immunoSEQ multiplex PCR, while the TCRdb copy is restricted to in-frame clones and leaves out a portion. The table includes approximately 2.5 million clones, approximately 90% detected once. The sequencing sample was made of naive CD4+ T cells sorted from blood. Indicated subset: CD45RA+ positively selected. The receptors were sampled from a man aged 18 to 29 in good health.

The V call is TRBV19, the J call TRBJ1-3; no reliable D call. The CDR3 loop spans 15 amino acids. Trimming took off 3 bases at V and 2 bases at J, with 11 bases between the two ends. The V gene's germline CDR1 is LNHDA and CDR2 SQIVND (reference sequence). The CDR3 is CASSIMRGTGNTIYF. In nucleotides, the CDR3 is TGTGCCAGTAGTATCATGCGAGGGACTGGAAACACCATATATTTT.

V gene TRBV27 combines with J gene TRBJ2-7; D possibly corresponds to TRBD2 (5 bases). Germline CDR1 and CDR2: MNHEY and SMNVEV (reference sequence). CDR3 length: 17 residues. V dropped 6 bases and J dropped 1 base, with 22 bases sitting between them. CDR3: CASRPRGIPTNSYEQYF. CDR3 in DNA: TGTGCCAGCAGACCTCGGGGTATACCAACAAATTCCTACGAGCAGTACTTC.

This clone was seen only once. The rearrangement joins TRBV6-1 to TRBJ2-5, with 7 positions matching TRBD1. V lost 6 bases and J lost 8; bases outside the gene matches: 15. Germline lookup yields CDR1 MNHNS and CDR2 SASEGT. CDR3 length equals 15 residues. The CDR3 DNA reads TGTGCCAGCAGCTATTGGGACAGTGAGGTTGCAACCCAGTACTTC. This encodes CASSYWDSEVATQYF.

Only one count was recorded for this clone. The rearrangement joins TRBV5-6 to TRBJ2-2, with D perhaps TRBD2 (6 bases). Germline V gene data show CDR1 as SGHDT and CDR2 as YYEEEE. The CDR3 loop spans 17 amino acids. V dropped 2 bases and J dropped 5 bases, with 19 bases sitting between them. The CDR3 sequence is CASSFLDAGSRTGELFF. Written as DNA, the CDR3 is TGTGCCAGCAGCTTTTTGGATGCCGGGAGTCGGACCGGGGAGCTGTTTTTT. The full variable domain, with the rest looked up from reference TRBV5-6 and TRBJ2-2, is DAGVTQSPTHLIKTRGQQVTLRCSPKSGHDTVSWYQQALGQGPQFIFQYYEEEERQRGNFPDRFSGHQFPNYSSELNVNALLLGDSALYLCASSFLDAGSRTGELFFGEGSRLTVL.

This chain connects TRBV25-1 to TRBJ2-7; the D call may be TRBD1 or TRBD2 (6 bases each). CDR1 is MGHDK, CDR2 SYGVNS, per germline. Trimming left V 1 base short and J 0 bases short, with 10 bases between. CDR3 length: 15 residues. CDR3 DNA: TGTGCCAGCAGTGAATCCGGGGGCAGCTCCTACGAGCAGTACTTC. Its translation is CASSESGGSSYEQYF.

This rearrangement joins TRBV5-4 to TRBJ2-5; 8 bases line up with TRBD2. The CDR3 contains 15 residues. CDR1 is SGHNT, CDR2 YYREEE, per germline (reference sequence). V shed 2 bases, J shed 9 bases, and the junction held 12 bases outside the gene matches. CDR3 sequence reads: CASSFMVAGSPAQYF. The CDR3 DNA is TGTGCCAGCAGCTTTATGGTAGCGGGGTCGCCGGCCCAGTACTTC.

The chain joins TRBV30 to TRBJ2-3, with 7 positions matching TRBD2. The V gene's germline CDR1 is GTSNPN and CDR2 SVGIG (reference sequence). The V gene end was trimmed by 7 bases and the J gene end by 2 bases; junction bases not matched to a gene: 6. This CDR3 is built from 13 residues. CDR3 residues: CALLGGNTDTQYF. The DNA of the CDR3 is TGTGCCTTGTTGGGGGGGAACACAGATACGCAGTATTTT.

The chain links TRBV4-3 to TRBJ2-3; 7 nucleotides match TRBD1. The V and J ends lost 6 bases and 3 bases, in that order; junction bases with no gene match: 9. This CDR3 is built from 15 residues. Germline CDR1 and CDR2: LGHNA and YSLEER. CDR3 region: CASSLGGVLTDTQYF. DNA of the CDR3: TGCGCCAGCAGTCTAGGGGGCGTATTGACAGATACGCAGTATTTT.

This chain uses TRBV5-4 with TRBJ1-5, with 10 positions matching TRBD1. V shed 2 bases, J shed 1 base, and the junction held 3 bases outside the gene matches. CDR1 is SGHNT and CDR2 is YYREEE in the germline V gene (reference sequence). The CDR3 length is 16 residues. In nucleotides, the CDR3 is TGTGCCAGCAGCTTTGGGACAGGGGCGAGCAATCAGCCCCAGCATTTT. Its protein product is CASSFGTGASNQPQHF.

V is TRBV28 and J is TRBJ2-6, with 8 bases aligning to TRBD2. This CDR3 is built from 20 residues. V lost 5 bases to trimming and J lost 4 bases; unmatched junction nucleotides: 19. Germline V gene sequence: CDR1 MDHEN, CDR2 SYDVKM. For the CDR3, the DNA is TGTGCCAGCAGTCCCTGGGGAAGCGGGGGAGCCTCGGGCGGGGCCAACGTCCTGACTTTC. Its translation is CASSPWGSGGASGGANVLTF.

The chain carries TRBV19 and TRBJ1-1; TRBD1 might be the D (6 bases). Germline CDR1 and CDR2: LNHDA and SQIVND (reference sequence). The CDR3 is 13 residues long. Trimming pared 7 bases from V and 4 bases from J, leaving 13 bases between. The CDR3 is CASNEQGFTEAFF. The CDR3 DNA is TGTGCCAGTAACGAACAGGGCTTCACTGAAGCTTTCTTT.

A note on this clone: Other DNA sequences from this sample encode an identical CDR3 as well. CDR3 sequence: CASSPVGGETQYF. CDR3 coding DNA: TGTGCCAGCAGCCCGGTCGGAGGAGAGACCCAGTACTTC. V usage is TRBV7-2 and J usage is TRBJ2-5, with D perhaps matching TRBD2 (5 bases). V was shortened by 5 bases and J by 4 bases, with 11 bases between the two germline ends. Looked up from germline, CDR1 is SGHTA and CDR2 is FQGNSA. This CDR3 is 13 amino acids long.

In regard to this clone: Additional DNA sequences in this sample encode the identical CDR3. V is TRBV20-1 and J is TRBJ2-1; D is unresolved. The ends were cut back, 6 bases at V and 3 bases at J, with 6 bases in the middle. Germline V gives CDR1 DFQATT, CDR2 SNEGSKA (reference sequence). The CDR3 has 11 residues. CDR3 sequence: CSAPDYNEQFF. For the CDR3, the DNA is TGCAGTGCCCCCGACTACAATGAGCAGTTCTTC.

J is TRBJ2-4 and V is TRBV11-2, with TRBD2 identical over 7 bases. The V gene's germline CDR1 is SGHAT and CDR2 FQNNGV. The CDR3 runs 18 residues. The junction had 11 bases not matched to a gene; V was cut back by 0 bases and J by 3 bases. CDR3 nucleotides: TGTGCCAGCAGCTTAGACGTTGGCGGGGGTATGGACAAAAACATTCAGTACTTC. This codes for CASSLDVGGGMDKNIQYF.

The chain recombines TRBV18 with TRBJ2-7; 11 positions agree with TRBD2. The germline gives CDR1 KGHSH, CDR2 LQKENI. The CDR3 has 15 residues. Losses at the gene ends were 6 bases for V and 1 base for J; bases not matched to a gene: 5. The CDR3 DNA reads as TGTGCCAGCTCGACAGGGACTAGCGGATCCTACGAGCAGTACTTC. Translation gives CASSTGTSGSYEQYF.

The rearrangement links TRBV12-5 to TRBJ2-5, with TRBD1 matching 8 bases. Germline CDR1 reads LGHNT; CDR2 reads FRNRAP. The length of the CDR3 is 13 residues. V was clipped by 8 bases and J by 4 bases; unmatched bases: 6. DNA for the CDR3: TGTGCTAGTAATCTGGGGACAGGAGAGACCCAGTACTTC. It is translated as CASNLGTGETQYF. Filled out from reference TRBV12-5 and TRBJ2-5, the complete variable domain reads DARVTQTPRHKVTEMGQEVTMRCQPILGHNTVFWYRQTMMQGLELLAYFRNRAPLDDSGMPKDRFSAEMPDATLATLKIQPSEPRDSAVYFCASNLGTGETQYFGPGTRLLVL.

The chain joins TRBV5-1 to TRBJ2-1; TRBD2 aligns across 7 bases. Trimming cost V 7 bases and J 9 bases; bases outside gene matches: 13. Germline CDR1 SGHRS, CDR2 YFSETQ. CDR3 length equals 14 residues. This CDR3 is CASGEASGIGEQFF. In nucleotides, the CDR3 is TGCGCCAGCGGAGAGGCTAGCGGCATTGGTGAGCAGTTCTTC.

This chain links TRBV27 with TRBJ2-3; 8 bases line up with TRBD2. The V gene end was trimmed by 5 bases and the J gene end by 6 bases; junction bases not matched to a gene: 4. Germline V lookup: CDR1 MNHEY, CDR2 SMNVEV (reference sequence). The CDR3 consists of 13 residues. The CDR3 is CASSLGRVDTQYF. DNA for the CDR3: TGTGCCAGCAGTCTCGGGAGGGTGGATACGCAGTATTTT.

V is TRBV5-1 and J is TRBJ1-6; D unclear. The V and J ends lost 0 bases and 0 bases respectively, with 10 bases between them. Germline V CDR1 and CDR2: SGHRS, YFSETQ. The CDR3 is made up of 17 amino acids. This CDR3 is CASSLELQSSYNSPLHF. The CDR3 coding sequence is TGCGCCAGCAGCTTGGAACTCCAAAGCTCCTATAATTCACCCCTCCACTTT.